This entry lists 14 T cell receptor beta chains sequenced from one sample in a study of blood T cell repertoires in COVID-19. This table comes from immunoSEQ multiplex PCR, and its TCRdb copy is limited to in-frame clones, with some not included. Counted here are 300,000 to 400,000 clones, around 86% occurring once; the ten biggest clones make up around 4.4%. Input material: PBMCs or T cells enriched from blood (not recorded which). All receptors come from a woman aged 35 to 49 with acute COVID-19.

As DNA, the CDR3 is TGTGCCAGCAGTTATGAGACGCCAGGGGTAGGGTCACCCCTCCACTTT. Translation gives CASSYETPGVGSPLHF. The rearrangement joins TRBV6-5 to TRBJ1-6, with D perhaps matching TRBD1 (6 bases). Looked up from germline, CDR1 is MNHEY and CDR2 is SVGAGI. V dropped 3 bases and J dropped 10 bases, with 19 bases sitting between them. CDR3 size: 16 residues.

V is TRBV7-9 and J is TRBJ1-1; D may be TRBD1 (6 bases). This CDR3 is 12 amino acids long. Looked up from germline, CDR1 is SEHNR and CDR2 is FQNEAQ (reference sequence). The germline V and J ends were trimmed by 4 bases and 7 bases, with 10 bases remaining between them. The CDR3 region is CASSSVDSEAFF. The CDR3 nucleotides are TGTGCCAGCAGCTCAGTGGACAGTGAAGCTTTCTTT.

J is TRBJ2-5 and V is TRBV7-2, with D possibly being TRBD2 (6 bases). The CDR3 is 15 amino acids. The germline V gene encodes CDR1 SGHTA and CDR2 FQGNSA. The V end was cut by 4 bases, the J end by 3 bases, with 15 bases between. The CDR3 DNA follows: TGTGCCAGCAGCTGGGGGACTGGAAGGGAAGAGACCCAGTACTTC. As protein: CASSWGTGREETQYF.

The chain is built from TRBV7-9 and TRBJ2-1, with TRBD2 as a possible D gene (6 bases). Trimming left V 5 bases short and J 8 bases short, with 22 bases between. This CDR3 is built from 16 residues. Germline assignment: CDR1 SEHNR and CDR2 FQNEAQ (reference sequence). CDR3 sequence: CASSGLQKSVWDEQFF. In nucleotides, the CDR3 is TGTGCCAGCAGCGGACTACAGAAATCGGTATGGGATGAGCAGTTCTTC.

This clone appeared once. DNA for the CDR3: TGTGCCAGCAGCCCCTTCGTCGGGAGGAGCACAGATACGCAGTATTTT. Encoded protein: CASSPFVGRSTDTQYF. This chain connects TRBV11-2 to TRBJ2-3; 7 bases match TRBD2. The CDR3 consists of 16 residues. V gave up 5 bases and J gave up 0 bases; unmatched junction bases: 8. Germline V gene sequence: CDR1 SGHAT, CDR2 FQNNGV.

This clone was counted a single time. The rearrangement uses TRBV5-4 and TRBJ1-1; 7 bases are a match to TRBD1. Germline lookup yields CDR1 SGHNT and CDR2 YYREEE (reference sequence). This CDR3 has 14 amino acids. J lost 4 bases, V lost 0 bases, and 3 bases had no gene match. CDR3 in amino acids: CASSLARGSTEAFF. DNA for the CDR3: TGTGCCAGCAGCTTGGCCAGGGGGAGCACTGAAGCTTTCTTT.

This clone was detected once. This chain uses TRBV18 with TRBJ1-1; the D gene is possibly TRBD1 (5 bases). Germline loops: CDR1 KGHSH, CDR2 LQKENI. The CDR3 is 16 amino acids. V shed 6 bases and J shed 6 bases, with 23 bases lying between them. In nucleotides, the CDR3 is TGTGCCAGCTCCAGCGCCTCGCCGGGGGGAGGCCCTGAAGCTTTCTTT. It is translated as CASSSASPGGGPEAFF.

The gene calls are TRBV6-5 and TRBJ1-1; 7 nucleotides line up with TRBD1. The germline CDR1 and CDR2 sequences are MNHEY and SVGAGI. The V and J ends lost 10 bases and 0 bases, in that order; junction bases with no gene match: 8. The CDR3 is made up of 14 amino acids. The CDR3: CATDRAPLNTEAFF. CDR3 coding DNA: TGTGCCACCGACAGGGCCCCCCTGAACACTGAAGCTTTCTTT.

The rearrangement uses TRBV10-3 and TRBJ1-2; 8 bases are a match to TRBD1. Trimming took 4 bases from V and 0 from J; bases not matched to a gene: 7. The CDR3 contains 16 residues. Germline V gene lookup returns CDR1 ENHRY and CDR2 SYGVKD. CDR3 nucleotides: TGTGCCATCAGTGGACTAGGGACAGGCCCTAACTATGGCTACACCTTC. It yields the protein CAISGLGTGPNYGYTF.

This clone was seen once. J is TRBJ1-4 and V is TRBV25-1; D call uncertain. There are 12 residues in the CDR3. Germline CDR1 and CDR2: MGHDK and SYGVNS. The ends were cut back, 1 base at V and 11 bases at J, with 8 bases in the middle. For the CDR3, the DNA is TGTGCCAGCAGTGAATCCCCTCTTAAACTGTTTTTT. It specifies CASSESPLKLFF.

The table lists this clone with a count of one. The rearrangement links TRBV5-4 to TRBJ1-1, with D perhaps TRBD1 (5 bases). The germline V gene has CDR1 SGHNT and CDR2 YYREEE (reference sequence). The CDR3 is 15 amino acids. V was trimmed by 4 bases and J by 0 bases, leaving 13 bases between them. For the CDR3, the DNA is TGTGCCAGCAGCGTTGGTCGGGGGGTGAACACTGAAGCTTTCTTT. Its translation is CASSVGRGVNTEAFF.

The rearrangement joins TRBV5-5 to TRBJ1-6; TRBD1 matches at 8 bases. This CDR3 has 15 amino acids. Germline CDR1 reads SGHKS; CDR2 reads YYEKEE (reference sequence). V lost 4 bases to trimming and J lost 9 bases; unmatched junction nucleotides: 9. The CDR3 DNA reads TGTGCCAGCAGCCCACAGGGGGGTGTAGGTTCACCCCTCCACTTT. Its protein is CASSPQGGVGSPLHF.

This chain joins TRBV5-1 and TRBJ2-1; D remains ambiguous. V was pared by 4 bases and J by 6 bases, with 8 bases between. Looked up from germline, CDR1 is SGHRS and CDR2 is YFSETQ. There are 12 residues in the CDR3. The chain's CDR3 is CASSPIANEQFF. Here the CDR3 DNA reads TGCGCCAGCAGCCCGATAGCCAATGAGCAGTTCTTC.

The V and J genes are TRBV7-2 and TRBJ1-5, with TRBD1 as a possible D gene (5 bases). Germline loops: CDR1 SGHTA, CDR2 FQGNSA. The CDR3 is 14 residues long. V gave up 5 bases and J gave up 6 bases, with 14 bases separating them. CDR3 DNA: TGTGCCAGCAGCAGATTAGGGGAAGGTCAGCCCCAGCATTTT. Translating it yields CASSRLGEGQPQHF.